The 29 T cell receptor beta chains listed next were all sequenced from one sample in a study of Graves' ophthalmopathy and Graves' hyperthyroidism. The authors amplified TCR beta CDR3 regions from RNA transcripts. Second-round multiplex PCR followed a first-round RT-PCR using HTBI primers. Using its own MiXCR run on the multiplex PCR reads, TCRdb lists one record per CDR3 protein. Of roughly 300,000 distinct CDR3 sequences in the sample, under 20% were seen once. The sample consisted of peripheral blood. These receptors were taken from an adult man with Graves' ophthalmopathy.

The rearrangement uses TRBV28 and TRBJ2-7; 9 nucleotides agree with TRBD1. Germline CDR1 MDHEN, CDR2 SYDVKM. The ends lost 4 bases at V and 2 bases at J; junction bases unmatched: 6. CDR3 length: 15 residues. The CDR3 DNA reads TGTGCCAGCAGTTCCGGGACAGGGCTCACCTACGAGCAGTACTTC. It translates to CASSSGTGLTYEQYF.

There are many counts of this clonotype. The chain is built from TRBV5-1 and TRBJ1-1, with D perhaps TRBD1 (5 bases). The CDR3 runs to 14 residues. The germline V gene encodes CDR1 SGHRS and CDR2 YFSETQ. Trimming took 0 bases from V and 6 from J, leaving 12 bases between them. Here the CDR3 DNA reads TGCGCCAGCAGCTTGGCAGGGATGAGTCCTGAAGCTTTCTTT. It yields the protein CASSLAGMSPEAFF.

There are many counts of this clonotype. Given the absence of the conserved phenylalanine or tryptophan at the CDR3 end, a read error is likely. The V gene is TRBV7-2, the J gene TRBJ1-6, with D possibly matching TRBD1 (5 bases). The CDR3 extends over 16 amino acids. Germline lookup yields CDR1 SGHTA and CDR2 FQGNSA. The ends were cut back, 4 bases at V and 6 bases at J, with 16 bases in the middle. The CDR3 DNA reads TGTGCCAGCAGCTCGAGGGTGAGGGGTGCTAATTCACCCCTCCACCTT. Protein sequence: CASSSRVRGANSPLHL.

This clonotype was observed many times. This chain links TRBV14 with TRBJ1-4; 8 nucleotides align to TRBD1. The CDR3 consists of 15 residues. V lost 1 base, J lost 8 bases, and 6 bases stayed unmatched. Germline lookup yields CDR1 SGHDN and CDR2 FVKESK. CDR3 in DNA: TGTGCCAGCAGCCAAGGTGGGACAGGTCGGGAAAAACTGTTTTTT. This sequence encodes CASSQGGTGREKLFF.

This clonotype was detected many times. V gene TRBV2 combines with J gene TRBJ2-5; D call uncertain. The CDR3 runs to 13 residues. Germline lookup yields CDR1 SNHLY and CDR2 FYNNEI. Trimming left V 4 bases short and J 1 base short, with 7 bases between. The CDR3 here is CASSAEIQETQYF. The CDR3 nucleotides are TGTGCCAGCAGTGCCGAAATCCAAGAGACCCAGTACTTC.

This clonotype was recorded many times. J is TRBJ2-2 and V is TRBV12-3 or TRBV12-4; D is unresolved. Trimming took off 6 bases at V and 3 bases at J, with 11 bases between the two ends. There are 14 residues in the CDR3. CDR3 in DNA: TGTGCCAGCAGATTATCTGGGGACACCGGGGAGCTGTTTTTT. It codes for CASRLSGDTGELFF.

The table lists this clonotype with many counts. J is TRBJ2-7 and V is TRBV3-1; no clear D. The CDR3 is 11 amino acids. Germline V lookup: CDR1 LGHDT, CDR2 YNNKEL (reference sequence). V was cut by 0 bases and J by 10 bases, with 7 bases left in between. CDR3 residues: CASSQEVLQYF. The CDR3 DNA reads TGTGCCAGCAGCCAAGAAGTTCTCCAGTACTTC.

This clonotype was detected many times. The CDR3 region has the DNA TGCGCCAGCAGCTTGGCCGAACCCGGGACAGGGGACGAGCAGTACTTC. It specifies CASSLAEPGTGDEQYF. This chain connects TRBV5-1 to TRBJ2-7, with 10 bases aligning to TRBD1. The CDR3 consists of 16 residues. Germline V lookup: CDR1 SGHRS, CDR2 YFSETQ. V gave up 0 bases and J gave up 5 bases; unmatched junction bases: 8.

This clonotype was recorded many times. The chain links TRBV30 to TRBJ1-5; 9 bases map to TRBD1. V shed 1 base and J 1 base; nucleotides not matched to a gene: 8. The V gene's germline CDR1 is GTSNPN and CDR2 SVGIG (reference sequence). The CDR3 extends over 17 amino acids. The CDR3 spells CAWSGMDRGRSNQPQHF. CDR3 bases: TGTGCCTGGAGTGGAATGGACAGGGGTCGGAGCAATCAGCCCCAGCATTTT.

V gene TRBV20-1 combines with J gene TRBJ1-2, with no clear D. CDR1 DFQATT and CDR2 SNEGSKA come from the germline V gene (reference sequence). This CDR3 is 13 amino acids long. V lost 4 bases and J lost 8, with 17 bases in between. The chain's CDR3 is CSATSARIRGYTF. The CDR3 coding sequence is TGCAGTGCTACCTCGGCCCGGATACGGGGCTACACCTTC.

This clonotype was counted ten times or more. V gene TRBV2 combines with J gene TRBJ2-3; 10 bases agree with TRBD1. The CDR3 covers 15 residues. With V trimmed by 6 bases and J by 2 bases, 5 bases remained unmatched. Germline V lookup: CDR1 SNHLY, CDR2 FYNNEI. The CDR3 region has the DNA TGTGCCAGCAGGGGACAGGGGCTTCCCACAGATACGCAGTATTTT. Its protein is CASRGQGLPTDTQYF.

At least ten counts were recorded for this clonotype. The V gene is TRBV5-6, the J gene TRBJ1-3; no clear D. This CDR3 is built from 16 residues. With 1 base removed from V and 0 bases from J, the gap between germline ends came to 11 bases. Germline CDR1 reads SGHDT; CDR2 reads YYEEEE. The DNA of the CDR3 is TGTGCCAGCAGCTTGATACGGTCTCACTCTGGAAACACCATATATTTT. It translates to CASSLIRSHSGNTIYF.

The gene calls are TRBV12-3 or TRBV12-4 and TRBJ1-1; D is possibly TRBD1 (5 bases). V was trimmed by 1 base and J by 10 bases, leaving 10 bases between them. CDR3 length equals 12 residues. This CDR3 is CASSLGLQAAFF. Written as DNA, the CDR3 is TGTGCCAGCAGTTTAGGCTTACAGGCAGCTTTCTTT.

This clonotype was detected ten times or more. The chain couples TRBV18 to TRBJ2-7, with D possibly TRBD1 on 6 matching bases. Between the trimmed V and J ends, which lost 2 bases and 2 bases, there was a span of 13 bases. Germline-derived CDR1 and CDR2 are KGHSH and LQKENI. CDR3 length: 15 residues. Here the CDR3 DNA reads TGTGCCAGCTCACCAAACCCAGGGGCTACCTACGAGCAGTACTTC. It is translated as CASSPNPGATYEQYF.

This clonotype was picked up many times. CDR3 sequence (DNA): TGTGCCAGTAGCCGACTTCCGGGACAGGGGAATTCACCCCTCCACTTT. This codes for CASSRLPGQGNSPLHF. V and J are TRBV19 and TRBJ1-6; TRBD1 matches 10 bases. The CDR3 covers 16 residues. Germline V gene sequence: CDR1 LNHDA, CDR2 SQIVND (reference sequence). The trim removed 6 bases at V and 7 bases at J, leaving 9 bases unmatched.

This sequence joins TRBV4-2 and TRBJ1-6; no firm D call. The CDR3 totals 14 residues. With 11 bases removed from V and 7 bases from J, the gap between germline ends came to 18 bases. The germline gives CDR1 LGHNA, CDR2 YNFKEQ. DNA of the CDR3: TGTGCCTGGAGTGTAGGTGGTGGCAATTCACCCCTCCACTTT. This translates into CAWSVGGGNSPLHF.

The table lists this clonotype with many counts. V and J are TRBV6-5 and TRBJ1-1; perhaps TRBD1 as D (5 bases). Per germline, CDR1 MNHEY and CDR2 SVGAGI. The CDR3 runs to 14 residues. V was trimmed by 5 bases and J by 4 bases, leaving 14 bases between them. The CDR3 loop reads CASSRDGWGTEAFF. CDR3 nucleotide sequence: TGTGCCAGCAGTCGGGACGGGTGGGGCACTGAAGCTTTCTTT.

This clonotype was detected many times. The chain is built from TRBV6-2 or TRBV6-3 and TRBJ2-7, with 9 bases matching TRBD1. CDR1 and CDR2 from the germline V gene are MNHEY and SVGEGT. The CDR3 runs to 15 residues. The J segment lost 3 bases and the V segment lost 4 bases, leaving 7 bases of the junction unmatched. In DNA form, the CDR3 reads TGTGCCAGCAGTTCCCCGGGACAGGGTGTCTACGAGCAGTACTTC. This translates into CASSSPGQGVYEQYF.

This clonotype came up many times. The chain is built from TRBV20-1 and TRBJ2-5, with 10 bases matching TRBD1. The germline V gene encodes CDR1 DFQATT and CDR2 SNEGSKA (reference sequence). Trimming cost V 0 bases and J 5 bases; bases outside gene matches: 6. This CDR3 has 15 residues. CDR3 coding DNA: TGCAGTGCTAGAGATCCGGGACAGGGGAAGGAGACCCAGTACTTC. This sequence encodes CSARDPGQGKETQYF.

This clonotype came up many times. This chain connects TRBV6-5 to TRBJ1-2, with 7 bases matching TRBD1. This CDR3 region has 14 residues. The V gene end was trimmed by 0 bases and the J gene end by 3 bases; junction bases not matched to a gene: 1. Germline values: CDR1 MNHEY, CDR2 SVGAGI. The CDR3 region has the DNA TGTGCCAGCAGTTACTCTGACAGGGACTATGGCTACACCTTC. It is translated as CASSYSDRDYGYTF.

In its sample, this clonotype was seen many times. The chain links TRBV28 to TRBJ2-3, with D perhaps TRBD2 (6 bases). V was pared by 5 bases and J by 3 bases, with 15 bases between. The CDR3 contains 15 residues. Germline V lookup: CDR1 MDHEN, CDR2 SYDVKM. CDR3 nucleotide sequence: TGTGCCAGCAGTGCCGCCTTGGGGGGAACAGATACGCAGTATTTT. It encodes CASSAALGGTDTQYF.

This clonotype was seen repeatedly, ten times or more. The chain has TRBV13 and TRBJ2-5; 8 bases map to TRBD2. CDR3 size: 16 residues. Per the germline V gene, CDR1 is PRHDT and CDR2 is FYEKMQ (reference sequence). The V and J ends lost 0 bases and 2 bases, in that order; junction bases with no gene match: 5. CDR3 loop: CASSLGGAGVQETQYF. As DNA, the CDR3 is TGTGCCAGCAGCTTAGGTGGAGCGGGGGTGCAAGAGACCCAGTACTTC.

The gene calls are TRBV18 and TRBJ2-3; D is ambiguous. This CDR3 region has 14 residues. V lost 3 bases and J 5 bases, leaving 12 bases between the germline ends. Germline CDR1 reads KGHSH; CDR2 reads LQKENI. CDR3 loop: CASSPPFSRDTQYF. The CDR3 nucleotides read TGTGCCAGCTCACCTCCGTTCTCTCGAGATACGCAGTATTTT. Complete variable domain (other parts from reference TRBV18 and TRBJ2-3): NAGVMQNPRHLVRRRGQEARLRCSPMKGHSHVYWYRQLPEEGLKFMVYLQKENIIDESGMPKERFSAEFPKEGPSILRIQQVVRGDSAAYFCASSPPFSRDTQYFGPGTRLTVL.

This clonotype was seen ten or more times. The chain employs TRBV4-3 and TRBJ2-2, with D possibly called TRBD1 or TRBD2 (5 bases each). V was clipped by 0 bases and J by 5 bases, with 7 bases between them. The CDR3 is 14 residues long. The germline CDR1 and CDR2 sequences are LGHNA and YSLEER. The CDR3 here is CASSQDRETGELFF. DNA for the CDR3: TGCGCCAGCAGCCAAGACAGGGAGACCGGGGAGCTGTTTTTT.

The V gene is TRBV20-1, the J gene TRBJ1-2; possibly TRBD1 for D (5 bases). CDR3 length: 15 residues. Per the germline V gene, CDR1 is DFQATT and CDR2 is SNEGSKA (reference sequence). Trimming removed 4 bases at V and 2 bases at J, with 17 bases between. This CDR3 is CSATSSGGTNYGYTF. The CDR3 DNA follows: TGCAGTGCTACAAGCTCAGGCGGGACCAACTATGGCTACACCTTC.

This chain uses TRBV28 with TRBJ1-3, with D maybe TRBD1 (5 bases). CDR1 and CDR2 (germline): MDHEN, SYDVKM. This CDR3 is 15 amino acids long. Between the trimmed V and J ends, which lost 5 bases and 4 bases, there was a span of 15 bases. CDR3 nucleotides: TGTGCCAGCAGTGTCCTGGGGGGAGTGGGAAACACCATATATTTT. Translation gives CASSVLGGVGNTIYF. Complete variable domain (other parts from reference TRBV28 and TRBJ1-3): DVKVTQSSRYLVKRTGEKVFLECVQDMDHENMFWYRQDPGLGLRLIYFSYDVKMKEKGDIPEGYSVSREKKERFSLILESASTNQTSMYLCASSVLGGVGNTIYFGEGSWLTVV.

The chain recombines TRBV28 with TRBJ2-5, with 13 positions matching TRBD2. This CDR3 region has 16 residues. V was clipped by 1 base and J by 4 bases; unmatched bases: 3. Germline CDR1 and CDR2: MDHEN and SYDVKM. In nucleotides, the CDR3 is TGTGCCAGCAGTTTATTACGGACTAGCGGGAGAGAGACCCAGTACTTC. Translated, it gives CASSLLRTSGRETQYF.

The table lists this clonotype with many counts. The genes are TRBV6-1 and TRBJ1-6; D is unclear. The CDR3 consists of 16 residues. Germline values: CDR1 MNHNS, CDR2 SASEGT. Trimming stripped 1 base from V and 0 bases from J, with 7 bases between. The CDR3 spells CASSEGGSSYNSPLHF. In DNA form, the CDR3 reads TGTGCCAGCAGTGAAGGAGGGAGCTCCTATAATTCACCCCTCCACTTT.

Many counts were recorded for this clonotype. CDR3 bases: TGTGCCAGCAGTCGAACCGGGCCCACCTCCTACGAGCAGTACTTC. It is translated as CASSRTGPTSYEQYF. The chain recombines TRBV12-3 or TRBV12-4 with TRBJ2-7; D uncertain. Trimming cost V 5 bases and J 0 bases, with 14 bases left between them. The CDR3 covers 15 residues.